This T cell receptor beta chain stems from a study of cytomegalovirus exposure and HLA in healthy donors (TCRdb year 2017). Notes on the research overall: In an earlier analysis of 587 of the donors, approximately 260 Gb of sequence data and roughly 100 million unique TCR beta sequences from 150 million to 200 million T cells were reported. The aim of the study was to test whether cataloging public T cell receptors could identify signatures of past pathogen exposure. Besides the first cohort of hundreds of subjects, a separate validation cohort made up of 120 different subjects was used. An earlier analysis of 587 of the donors applied high-throughput TCR beta sequencing to assess whether each TCR beta V gene segment acted as functional or pseudogenic. In the later analysis, no new phenotypic data were used to find candidate immune exposures; instead, reliance was placed on TCR beta sequences and their occurrence across donors. To study patterns of TCR occurrence, a later analysis re-analyzed previously published TCR beta repertoires from 650 to 750 donors and added high-resolution HLA genotyping. The number of typed donors differed by locus: roughly 629-640 for A, B, C, DRB1 and DQB1; approximately 540 for DQA1; 606 for DPA1; and roughly 490 for DPB1. Of the roughly 430 genotyped donors, about 80% fell in the genetic ancestry cluster associated with self-reported Caucasian donors. The study used immunosequencing to profile the T cell repertoires of 670 or so subjects and linked those repertoires to cytomegalovirus serostatus. An early release that covered some 640 HLA-typed donors contained about 300 gigabases of sequencing data and approximately 85 million unique TCR sequences. In a later genetic analysis, genome-wide SNP genotypes for about three fifths of the roughly 670 donors were used, and that subset was treated as a discovery cohort. Four or five DR-DQ haplotypes were handled as single units for association and clustering, since linkage in the cohort was strong. On average, 235,054 unique TCR beta nucleotide sequences were sequenced per donor among about 400 genotyped donors of the cohort, with roughly 18% of those sequences being non-productive. Every repertoire in the discovery cohort had been generated on one and the same sequencing platform. High-throughput TCR immunosequencing, statistical association of individual TCRs with disease status, and machine learning were combined to predict cytomegalovirus infection status. Donor age, sex, ethnicity and CMV serostatus were compiled together with the repertoire data. Both class I and class II loci were covered by HLA typing, at four-digit resolution.

In total, approximately 690 healthy bone marrow donors made up the cohort. Cohort members were all nominally healthy when sampled, although unrecorded immune exposures were likely present. The donor tested CMV seropositive, placing the donor among the 250 to 300 seropositive members of the cohort. Every donor gave a peripheral blood sample, and the peripheral blood mononuclear cells from that sample were used for TCR beta sequencing. Genomic DNA extraction from the blood cell samples was performed with the Qiagen DNeasy Blood Extraction Kit. CDR1 and CDR2 are drawn from the germline V gene (reference sequence): SEHNR, FQNEAQ. The V end gives up 2 bases and the J end 3 bases, leaving 8 bases in the junction not matched to a gene. The CDR3 starts with the cysteine, ends with the phenylalanine, and has 17 residues. Only the CDR3 region is kept as DNA, spanning 51 bases read in frame from base 1. Library preparation used the immunoSEQ multiplex PCR assay. The multiplex PCR relied on a mix of 60 forward primers for TCR Vbeta segments and 13 reverse primers for TCR Jbeta segments. Amplification of the CDR3 region of rearranged TCR beta genes was performed with a multiplex PCR assay on genomic DNA. The amplified TCR beta libraries were sequenced on the Illumina HiSeq System as 87-base-pair reads. Per the authors' processing: A later analysis tallied approximately 87 million unique TCR beta chains across the 666 repertoires, and about 10 million of those chains were shared by two or more donors. A nearest-neighbor algorithm error-corrected the raw reads and collapsed the reads into unique sequences, merging closely related sequences to remove PCR and sequencing errors. V, D and J gene segments were assigned by aligning CDR3 sequences to IMGT reference sequences. Each retained sequence needed at least a six-nucleotide match to both a V gene segment and a J gene segment. A rearrangement was called productive if the CDR3 had no stop codons and remained in frame with V and J, and every other rearrangement was called non-productive. CDR3 was defined according to IMGT convention as the region running from the second conserved V-encoded cysteine to the conserved J-encoded phenylalanine. In an earlier analysis of around 570 of the donors, sequences lacking an unambiguous match to a single V gene segment were excluded. An earlier analysis of a few hundred of the donors called V segments functional above 56.7% productive rearrangements and segregating when the between-donor standard deviation exceeded 5%. A statistical classification framework was built to diagnose cytomegalovirus status from the catalog of TCR beta chain sequences. In a later analysis, V and J genes were assigned by comparing TCR nucleotide sequences against IMGT/GENE-DB human TR gene sequences. In a later analysis, CDR3 sequences and most-parsimonious VDJ recombination scenarios were assigned using the TCRdist pipeline. A later analysis defined each TCR beta chain by its CDR3 amino acid sequence plus V-gene family, and excluded reads lacking a unique V-gene family. A later analysis removed several hundred highly shared, low-generation-probability nucleotide sequences to deal with suspected cross-contamination and a sequencing artifact. In a later analysis, a clonal expansion index was calculated for each public chain from normalized within-repertoire ranks of inferred template counts. A later analysis computed generation probabilities with a VDJ recombination model fitted to out-of-frame rearrangements, and checked the results against IGoR. A later analysis scored TCR-TCR, TCR-HLA and TCR-CMV co-occurrence with hypergeometric tests, applying a repertoire-size bias correction to TCR pairs. In a later analysis, false discovery rates were estimated by permuting HLA or CMV assignments 20 times. In a later analysis, co-occurring TCRs were grouped with DBSCAN, and TCRdist sequence similarity was added when clustering was performed within HLA-allele-positive subsets. For co-occurrence clustering, repertoires with fewer than 30,000 or more than 120,000 public chains were excluded, along with a handful of repertoires with anomalous nucleotide sharing. This immuneACCESS table, as held by TCRdb, lists in-frame sequences with V and J called but not all clones. Of the missing ones, under half trace to an unresolved V gene in checked studies; the others have no known cause. That table furnishes V, J and clone size, whereas the DNA furnished D and trimming. For this sample there are some 150,000 clones; around 82% appear just once. The leading ten clones occupy over 5% of the sample.

What the authors observed across the whole study: Because counts were too low, about 15 rarely observed V segments, including chromosome 9 orphons, were left out of the earlier analysis of over 550 of the donors. When HLA alleles, especially DR and DQ, strongly co-occurred, TCR associations were difficult to assign to individual alleles. The study listed 150 to 200 TCR beta chains as associated with cytomegalovirus. Presence/absence analyses assumed roughly uniform sequencing depth across donors, an assumption that may not hold. Linkage disequilibrium might explain the correlated functional status among segregating V segments, but an unknown experimental factor could not be excluded. This cohort had only TCR beta chains sequenced, and the lack of alpha or paired-chain data limited which features could be detected. In a later analysis, TCR association rates were found to vary across HLA loci, with the most associated TCRs seen for DRB1 alleles and the fewest for HLA-C alleles. Most CMV-associated TCR beta chains appeared to be HLA-restricted in a later analysis, and the HLA associations seemed to be driven largely by CMV exposure. In a later analysis, several top co-occurrence clusters were reported to appear linked to parvovirus B19, influenza, CMV and Epstein-Barr virus. Some IMGT-functional V segments, including TRBV6-2 and TRBV6-3, could not be told apart with the 87-base-pair reads, so those segments were excluded. In a later genetic analysis, fewer N-insertions in productive TCRs were reported among donors in an Asian-associated ancestry cluster than the approximately 630-donor mean. In an earlier analysis of approximately 590 of the donors, most TCR beta V segments appeared in productive rearrangements about 87% or about 30% of the time, broadly matching IMGT annotations. An association between a missense DCLRE1C variant and V-gene and J-gene trimming of TCR beta chains was found in a later genetic analysis and replicated in an independent cohort. A later analysis associated about 17,000 TCR beta sequences with specific HLA alleles at a false discovery rate of 0.05. The authors suggested that the approach could potentially be extended to other disease states and immunological phenotypes. Three of the identified cytomegalovirus-associated TCR beta chains were confirmed in vitro to be specific for cytomegalovirus antigens. For the cohort, immune exposure information was limited to CMV serostatus. A further reported finding was that TCR beta sequences accurately predicted the HLA-A and HLA-B alleles for most subjects in the first cohort. In a later analysis, HLA-associated TCR beta chains showed more clonal expansion and lower generation probabilities than non-associated chains that were equally common. Most TCR sequences were observed very rarely across donors, whereas some public TCRs were present in many individuals. A group of highly shared sequence variants was considered likely to be a technical artifact of the sequencing pipeline. In both the original and validation cohorts, the classifier was reported to diagnose cytomegalovirus status with high specificity and sensitivity. Because some donors lacked HLA typing at each locus, the association tests relied only on the typed subset.

Remarks on this clone: Which antigen it targets is not known. No much larger clonotype is one base removed from it; base qualities were not supplied.

This clonotype was sampled from a woman between 40 and 50 years old in good health and CMV-seropositive. The sequence links TRBV7-9 to TRBJ1-2; TRBD1 lines up with 11 middle nucleotides. The sample consisted of PBMCs. CDR3 reads: CASSLPPTGQGDYGYTF. The DNA reads TGTGCCAGCAGCTTACCGCCTACGGGACAGGGGGACTATGGCTACACCTTC. Here the CDR3 is joined to the reference TRBV7-9 and TRBJ1-2 genes, and the full variable domain is: DTGVSQNPRHKITKRGQNVTFRCDPISEHNRLYWYRQTLGQGPEFLTYFQNEAQLEKSRLLSDRFSAERPKGSFSTLEIQRTEQGDSAMYLCASSLPPTGQGDYGYTFGSGTRLTVV.